This TCR beta chain stems from a study of blood T cell repertoires in COVID-19. Original data processing: The assay estimated nucleated cells by amplifying reference gene primers. Only in-frame clones appear in the TCRdb table, and some are missing; sequencing was by immunoSEQ multiplex PCR. For V, J and clone size, that table is used; D and trimming come from the DNA. The sample consists of 70,000 or so clones, 90% of them appearing once. Trimming took 3 bases from V and 1 from J; bases not matched to a gene: 1. The CDR3 consists of 14 residues. Germline lookup yields CDR1 MNHEY and CDR2 SMNVEV (reference sequence).

This sequence originates from a human donor in a cohort sampled during active COVID-19. The sample was peripheral blood. V usage is TRBV27 and J usage is TRBJ2-3; 7 bases align to TRBD1. DNA of the CDR3: TGTGCCAGCAGTTTTGGACAGGGCACAGATACGCAGTATTTT. Protein: CASSFGQGTDTQYF.